These T cell receptor beta chains were read from a single sample in a study of OX40 agonist ivuxolimab in advanced cancers. Some clones are missing from TCRdb's copy, which holds only in-frame ones; the method was immunoSEQ multiplex PCR. The sample holds fewer than 90,000 clones, roughly 91% seen once. The sample consisted of CD4+ or CD8+ T cells sorted from blood, taken in a trial of the OX40 agonist ivuxolimab. The receptors derive from an adult with an advanced solid tumor such as melanoma, head and neck, liver or kidney cancer. Each CDR3 is given with its conserved first and last residue. D genes are given only for firm matches. Only part of the rows carry a size: once, few, many, or a class if the clone is expanded.

once | TRBD1 | 15 | TRBJ1-5 | TRBV28 | TGTGCCAGCAGTCCCCAGGGGGCCGCCAATCAGCCCCAGCATTTT | CASSPQGAANQPQHF
. | . | 14 | TRBJ1-1 | TRBV7-2 | TGTGCCAGCAGCTTAGCAGGGGGGAACACTGAAGCTTTCTTT | CASSLAGGNTEAFF
. | . | 15 | TRBJ1-1 | TRBV25-1 | TGTGCCAGCAGTGATCCTACCCTGGGGGGCACTGAAGCTTTCTTT | CASSDPTLGGTEAFF
. | . | 16 | TRBJ2-3 | TRBV5-8 | TGTGCCAGCCGCCGGCGAGTTGGGGGGACCACAGATACGCAGTATTTT | CASRRRVGGTTDTQYF
few | . | 17 | TRBJ1-3 | TRBV15 | TGTGCCACCAGCAGAGACGGACTACTGTTCTCTGGAAACACCATATATTTT | CATSRDGLLFSGNTIYF
. | . | 14 | TRBJ1-5 | TRBV6-4 | TGTGCCATCCGGGACATCTCTGGCAATCAGCCCCAGCATTTT | CAIRDISGNQPQHF
. | . | 16 | TRBJ1-2 | TRBV4-1 | TGCGCCAGCAGCCGATCCTTAGGGGACGTTGGCTATGGCTACACCTTC | CASSRSLGDVGYGYTF
. | . | 14 | TRBJ2-7 | TRBV7-2 | TGTGCCAGCAGCGTCAGGACACCCCCCTACGAGCAGTACTTC | CASSVRTPPYEQYF
. | . | 12 | TRBJ1-5 | TRBV19 | TGTGCCAGTAGTCCACGGGATCGGCCCCAGCATTTT | CASSPRDRPQHF
. | . | 13 | TRBJ1-5 | TRBV15 | TGTGCCACCCACTGGGCGGTCAATCAGCCCCAGCATTTT | CATHWAVNQPQHF
. | . | 13 | TRBJ2-7 | TRBV23-1 | TGCGCCAGCAGCCAAGAGACCCTCTGGGAGCAGTACTTC | CASSQETLWEQYF
. | . | 15 | TRBJ1-4 | TRBV11-2 | TGTGCCAGCAGCAGAAGGACCGCCAATAATGAAAAACTGTTTTTT | CASSRRTANNEKLFF
. | . | 15 | TRBJ1-4 | TRBV18 | TGTGCCAGCTCACCACCGGGGTTGGAGGGTGAAAAACTGTTTTTT | CASSPPGLEGEKLFF
. | . | 14 | TRBJ2-1 | TRBV7-2 | TGTGCCAGCAGCTTCCCAGGATCCTACAATGAGCAGTTCTTC | CASSFPGSYNEQFF
. | TRBD2 | 13 | TRBJ2-1 | TRBV11-1 | TGTGCCAGCAGCACAGTTCTAGCGGGTGAGCAGTTCTTC | CASSTVLAGEQFF
. | TRBD2 | 16 | TRBJ2-4 | TRBV5-1 | TGCGCCAGCAGCTCGGGACTAGCGGGAGGGGGGAACATTCAGTACTTC | CASSSGLAGGGNIQYF
. | . | 15 | TRBJ1-4 | TRBV11-1 | TGTGCCAGCAGCTTAAGCGGAATACTTAATGAAAAACTGTTTTTT | CASSLSGILNEKLFF
. | TRBD2 | 13 | TRBJ2-3 | TRBV27 | TGTGCCAGCACTAGCGGGAGAACGGATACGCAGTATTTT | CASTSGRTDTQYF
. | . | 14 | TRBJ2-7 | TRBV27 | TGTGCCAGCAGGCTATTGGCACACTCCTACGAGCAGTACTTC | CASRLLAHSYEQYF
. | . | 14 | TRBJ2-5 | TRBV9 | TGTGCCAGCAGCGTAGACGGCAATGGAGAGACCCAGTACTTC | CASSVDGNGETQYF
. | TRBD2 | 16 | TRBJ2-7 | TRBV7-8 | TGTGCCAGCAGCTTAGGACGACTAGCGGGATCCTACGAGCAGTACTTC | CASSLGRLAGSYEQYF
. | TRBD2 | 14 | TRBJ2-1 | TRBV11-2 | TGTGCCAGCAGAAGACTAGCGGGAGGGCCCGAGCAGTTCTTC | CASRRLAGGPEQFF
. | . | 10 | TRBJ1-1 | TRBV29-1 | TGCAGCGTTGTCAACACTGAAGCTTTCTTT | CSVVNTEAFF
. | TRBD2 | 11 | TRBJ2-4 | TRBV29-1 | TGCAGCCTCTTAGCGGGAAACATTCAGTACTTC | CSLLAGNIQYF
. | . | 18 | TRBJ1-2 | TRBV11-2 | TGTGCCAGCAGCCACTTGTCGGGGTCCCGGGAGGGTAACTATGGCTACACCTTC | CASSHLSGSREGNYGYTF
. | . | 14 | TRBJ2-1 | TRBV7-2 | TGTGCCAGCAGCACCCGGGACTCATACAATGAGCAGTTCTTC | CASSTRDSYNEQFF
. | . | 14 | TRBJ2-3 | TRBV5-1 | TGCGCCAGCAGCTCCAGGTCCAACCCAGATACGCAGTATTTT | CASSSRSNPDTQYF